These 18 T cell receptor beta chains share one sample of origin, sequenced in a study of blood T cell repertoires in COVID-19. Repertoires were generated with immunoSEQ multiplex PCR, while TCRdb's copy carries only in-frame clones and drops some. Seen here are roughly 440,000 clones, 88% observed once, and the top ten hold around 12%. Sequenced input: peripheral blood. The receptors come from a woman aged 50 to 60 with COVID-19, enrolled during active disease.

The chain has TRBV19 and TRBJ1-3; D is perhaps TRBD1 (5 bases). Per germline, CDR1 LNHDA and CDR2 SQIVND (reference sequence). V dropped 6 bases and J dropped 2 bases, with 17 bases sitting between them. The CDR3 has 16 residues. The CDR3 protein is CASSAGPAETGNTIYF. The CDR3 region has the DNA TGTGCCAGTAGCGCAGGGCCGGCTGAGACTGGAAACACCATATATTTT. Drawing the rest from reference TRBV19 and TRBJ1-3, the complete variable domain is DGGITQSPKYLFRKEGQNVTLSCEQNLNHDAMYWYRQDPGQGLRLIYYSQIVNDFQKGDIAEGYSVSREKKESFPLTVTSAQKNPTAFYLCASSAGPAETGNTIYFGEGSWLTVV.

This sequence joins TRBV3-1 (or the pseudogene TRBV3-2) and TRBJ2-7; D is perhaps TRBD2 (6 bases). Trimming shortened V by 1 base and J by 0 bases, and 7 bases separated the two germline ends. Germline lookup yields CDR1 LGHDT and CDR2 YNNKEL (reference sequence). CDR3 length: 14 residues. CDR3 region: CASSQGGVSYEQYF. CDR3 in DNA: TGTGCCAGCAGCCAAGGGGGGGTCTCCTACGAGCAGTACTTC.

CDR3 residues: CASSFDTTYDNEQFF. The CDR3 coding sequence is TGTGCCAGCAGCTTCGACACGACGTATGACAATGAGCAGTTCTTC. The chain uses TRBV7-9 and TRBJ2-1; D unresolved. The CDR3 runs to 15 residues. V was trimmed by 3 bases and J by 5 bases, leaving 14 bases between them. Germline CDR1 and CDR2: SEHNR and FQNEAQ (reference sequence).

This chain uses TRBV19 with TRBJ2-2, with TRBD1 matching over 7 bases. CDR1 LNHDA and CDR2 SQIVND come from the germline V gene (reference sequence). The ends lost 9 bases at V and 7 bases at J; junction bases unmatched: 11. The CDR3 totals 14 residues. CDR3 sequence: CASGLNRGHGELFF. The CDR3 coding sequence is TGTGCCAGCGGCCTGAACAGGGGCCACGGGGAGCTGTTTTTT.

As for this clone: Other DNA sequences within the sample encode an identical CDR3. The V and J genes are TRBV29-1 and TRBJ1-1; tentatively, D is TRBD1 (5 bases). Trimming removed 6 bases from V and 7 bases from J, with 9 bases in between. This CDR3 is built from 10 residues. Germline assignment: CDR1 SQVTM and CDR2 ANQGSEA. The CDR3 reads CSVLTGEAFF. The CDR3 DNA reads as TGCAGCGTCCTCACAGGTGAAGCTTTCTTT.

The chain links TRBV4-2 to TRBJ1-6; D is unclear. CDR1 is LGHNA, CDR2 YNFKEQ, per germline. V was trimmed by 0 bases and J by 9 bases, leaving 6 bases between them. The CDR3 loop spans 13 amino acids. The CDR3 sequence is CASSQEYRSPLHF. CDR3 DNA: TGTGCCAGCAGCCAAGAATATCGTTCACCCCTCCACTTT.

The rearrangement joins TRBV5-1 to TRBJ2-2; tentatively, D is TRBD1 (5 bases). Trimming took off 1 base at V and 6 bases at J, with 7 bases between the two ends. Germline V gene sequence: CDR1 SGHRS, CDR2 YFSETQ. The CDR3 has 13 residues. CDR3 sequence reads: CASSLRGSGELFF. The CDR3 region has the DNA TGCGCCAGCAGCTTGAGGGGATCCGGGGAGCTGTTTTTT.

This sequence joins TRBV25-1 and TRBJ1-2; no reliable D call. V dropped 1 base and J dropped 10 bases, with 7 bases sitting between them. CDR3 length equals 11 residues. Germline V gene data show CDR1 as MGHDK and CDR2 as SYGVNS. In DNA, the CDR3 is TGTGCCAGCAGTGAATTGAGGATCTACACCTTC. This sequence encodes CASSELRIYTF.

This chain uses TRBV4-1 with TRBJ1-3; maybe TRBD1 (6 bases). Between the trimmed V and J ends, which lost 1 base and 2 bases, there was a span of 21 bases. Germline V gene data show CDR1 as MGHRA and CDR2 as YSYEKL. The CDR3 loop spans 19 amino acids. CDR3 sequence reads: CASSQASLQGITTGNTIYF. CDR3 coding DNA: TGCGCCAGCAGCCAAGCATCTCTACAGGGAATTACTACTGGAAACACCATATATTTT.

CDR3 loop: CASSLVARGETQYF. DNA of the CDR3: TGTGCCAGCAGCTTAGTGGCCAGGGGAGAGACCCAGTACTTC. The chain employs TRBV7-9 and TRBJ2-5; TRBD1 is a possible D gene (6 bases). V gave up 1 base and J gave up 4 bases, with 10 bases separating them. Germline V gives CDR1 SEHNR, CDR2 FQNEAQ (reference sequence). The CDR3 is 14 amino acids.

This clone was detected once. The chain joins TRBV11-2 to TRBJ1-2; D perhaps matches TRBD1 (6 bases). The germline CDR1 and CDR2 sequences are SGHAT and FQNNGV. Trimming left V 5 bases short and J 6 bases short, with 19 bases between. CDR3 size: 15 residues. CDR3 sequence (DNA): TGTGCCAGCAGCCCTTCTAACAGGGATAGACATGGCTACACCTTC. Translating it yields CASSPSNRDRHGYTF.

CDR3 nucleotides: TGTGCCTGGGCAGTGAACACTGAAGCTTTCTTT. Protein sequence: CAWAVNTEAFF. V usage is TRBV30 and J usage is TRBJ1-1; D is unclear. Germline CDR1 and CDR2: GTSNPN and SVGIG (reference sequence). The CDR3 length is 11 residues. The V gene lost 5 bases and the J gene lost 0 bases, with 4 bases spanning the gap. The variable domain in full, completed from reference TRBV30 and TRBJ1-1, reads SQTIHQWPATLVQPVGSPLSLECTVEGTSNPNLYWYRQAAGRGLQLLFYSVGIGQISSEVPQNLSASRPQDRQFILSSKKLLLSDSGFYLCAWAVNTEAFFGQGTRLTVV.

The rearrangement links TRBV19 to TRBJ1-3, with D hard to call. This CDR3 has 13 residues. The V gene lost 4 bases and the J gene lost 2 bases, with 6 bases spanning the gap. Per the germline V gene, CDR1 is LNHDA and CDR2 is SQIVND (reference sequence). CDR3 region: CASSRGAGNTIYF. In DNA form, the CDR3 reads TGTGCCAGTAGTAGGGGAGCTGGAAACACCATATATTTT.

The chain carries TRBV2 and TRBJ1-4; perhaps TRBD1 as D (5 bases). Germline assignment: CDR1 SNHLY and CDR2 FYNNEI. V shed 5 bases and J shed 8 bases, with 15 bases lying between them. CDR3 length: 14 residues. In DNA, the CDR3 is TGTGCCAGCAGTAATACTGACAGAAACGAAAAACTGTTTTTT. This sequence encodes CASSNTDRNEKLFF. The full variable domain, rest sourced from reference TRBV2 and TRBJ1-4, is EPEVTQTPSHQVTQMGQEVILRCVPISNHLYFYWYRQILGQKVEFLVSFYNNEISEKSEIFDDQFSVERPDGSNFTLKIRSTKLEDSAMYFCASSNTDRNEKLFFGSGTQLSVL.

The chain is built from TRBV7-5 and TRBJ1-2; the DNA was not compared with TRBD1, the D call given in the table. TRBV7-5 is noted as a pseudogene. This CDR3 has 16 residues. CDR3: CARSLEDRRPRYGYTF. Here the CDR3 DNA reads TGTGCCAGAAGCTTAGAGGACAGGCGTCCTCGGTATGGCTACACCTTC.

The CDR3 reads CASSLGGANNEQFF. The CDR3 DNA is TGCGCCAGCAGCTTGGGCGGGGCCAACAATGAGCAGTTCTTC. V usage is TRBV5-1 and J usage is TRBJ2-1, with D perhaps TRBD2 (6 bases). This CDR3 region has 14 residues. The V gene's germline CDR1 is SGHRS and CDR2 YFSETQ. The V gene lost 0 bases and the J gene lost 5 bases, with 9 bases spanning the gap.

This clone was seen just once. The V call is TRBV28, the J call TRBJ2-1, with D possibly TRBD2 on 5 matching bases. The CDR3 loop spans 13 amino acids. V was cut by 3 bases and J by 5 bases, with 8 bases left in between. Germline CDR1 and CDR2: MDHEN and SYDVKM. The CDR3 DNA sequence: TGTGCCAGCAGTTTCCCCGGGAACAATGAGCAGTTCTTC. It codes for CASSFPGNNEQFF.

This chain joins TRBV2 and TRBJ2-3; TRBD2 agrees at 12 bases. CDR3 length: 19 amino acids. V dropped 7 bases and J dropped 0; count of bases not matched to a gene: 14. Germline V gene sequence: CDR1 SNHLY, CDR2 FYNNEI. The DNA for the CDR3 is TGTGCCAGCACTGCCAACGAGACTAGCGGGGGAACTAGCACAGATACGCAGTATTTT. This codes for CASTANETSGGTSTDTQYF.